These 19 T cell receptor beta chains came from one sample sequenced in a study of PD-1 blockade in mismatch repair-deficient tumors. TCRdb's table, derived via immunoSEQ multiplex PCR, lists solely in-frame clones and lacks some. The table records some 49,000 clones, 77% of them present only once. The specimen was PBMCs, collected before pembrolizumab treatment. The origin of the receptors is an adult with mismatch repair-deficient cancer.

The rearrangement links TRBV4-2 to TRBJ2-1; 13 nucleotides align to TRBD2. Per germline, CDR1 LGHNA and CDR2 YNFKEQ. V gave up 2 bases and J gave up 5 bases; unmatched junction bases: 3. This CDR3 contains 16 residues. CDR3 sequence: CASSQSLAGGHNEQFF. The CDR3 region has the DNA TGTGCCAGCAGCCAATCACTAGCGGGAGGGCACAATGAGCAGTTCTTC.

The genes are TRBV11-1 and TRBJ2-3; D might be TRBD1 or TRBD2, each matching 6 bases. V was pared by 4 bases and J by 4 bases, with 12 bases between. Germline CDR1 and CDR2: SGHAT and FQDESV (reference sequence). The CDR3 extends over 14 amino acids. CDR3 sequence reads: CASSSGAVPDTQYF. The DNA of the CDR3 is TGTGCCAGCAGCTCGGGGGCTGTCCCAGATACGCAGTATTTT. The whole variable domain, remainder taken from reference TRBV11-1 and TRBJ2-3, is EAEVAQSPRYKITEKSQAVAFWCDPISGHATLYWYRQILGQGPELLVQFQDESVVDDSQLPKDRFSAERLKGVDSTLKIQPAELGDSAMYLCASSSGAVPDTQYFGPGTRLTVL.

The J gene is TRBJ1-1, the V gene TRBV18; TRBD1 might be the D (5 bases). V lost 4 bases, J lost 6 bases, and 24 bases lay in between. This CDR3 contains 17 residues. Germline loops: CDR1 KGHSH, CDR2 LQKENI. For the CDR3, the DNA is TGTGCCAGCTCACGAGACACGGGGGACGGTCGAACATCTGAAGCTTTCTTT. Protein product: CASSRDTGDGRTSEAFF.

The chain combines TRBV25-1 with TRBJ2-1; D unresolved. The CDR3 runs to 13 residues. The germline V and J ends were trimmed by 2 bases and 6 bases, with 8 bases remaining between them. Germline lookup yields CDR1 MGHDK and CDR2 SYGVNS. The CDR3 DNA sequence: TGTGCCAGCAGTGAAAGCCCGGCCAATGAGCAGTTCTTC. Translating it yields CASSESPANEQFF.

The CDR3 DNA reads TGCGCCAGCAGCCAAGATTGGAGGGTCTACGGCTACACCTTC. Protein sequence: CASSQDWRVYGYTF. The chain is built from TRBV4-1 and TRBJ1-2; D remains unclear. CDR3 size: 14 residues. Germline-derived CDR1 and CDR2 are MGHRA and YSYEKL. Trimming shortened V by 0 bases and J by 8 bases, and 13 bases separated the two germline ends.

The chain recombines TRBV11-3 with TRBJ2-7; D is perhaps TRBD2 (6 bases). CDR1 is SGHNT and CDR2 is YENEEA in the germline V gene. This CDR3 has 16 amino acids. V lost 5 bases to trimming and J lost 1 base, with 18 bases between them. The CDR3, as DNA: TGTGCCAGCAGCCCCTCGCCGAGCGGGCTATCCTACGAGCAGTACTTC. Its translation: CASSPSPSGLSYEQYF.

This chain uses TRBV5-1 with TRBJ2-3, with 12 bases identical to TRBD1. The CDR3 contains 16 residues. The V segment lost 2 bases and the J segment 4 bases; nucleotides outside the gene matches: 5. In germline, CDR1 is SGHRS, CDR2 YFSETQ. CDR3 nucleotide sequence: TGCGCCAGCAGCTTCGGGACAGGGGGCGGGTCAGATACGCAGTATTTT. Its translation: CASSFGTGGGSDTQYF.

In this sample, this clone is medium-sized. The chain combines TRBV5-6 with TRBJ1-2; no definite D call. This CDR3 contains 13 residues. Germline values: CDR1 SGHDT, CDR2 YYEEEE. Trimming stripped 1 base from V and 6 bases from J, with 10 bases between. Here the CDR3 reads CASSLSLLDGYTF. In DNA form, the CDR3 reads TGTGCCAGCAGCTTGAGCTTACTCGATGGCTACACCTTC.

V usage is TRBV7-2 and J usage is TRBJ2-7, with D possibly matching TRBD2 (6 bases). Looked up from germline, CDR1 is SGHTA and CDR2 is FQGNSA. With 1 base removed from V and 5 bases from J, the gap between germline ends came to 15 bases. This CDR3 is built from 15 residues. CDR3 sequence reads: CASSLVAGWGDEQYF. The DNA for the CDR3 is TGTGCCAGCAGCTTAGTCGCGGGTTGGGGGGACGAGCAGTACTTC. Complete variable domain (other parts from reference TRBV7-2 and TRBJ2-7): GAGVSQSPSNKVTEKGKDVELRCDPISGHTALYWYRQSLGQGLEFLIYFQGNSAPDKSGLPSDRFSAERTGGSVSTLTIQRTQQEDSAVYLCASSLVAGWGDEQYFGPGTRLTVT.

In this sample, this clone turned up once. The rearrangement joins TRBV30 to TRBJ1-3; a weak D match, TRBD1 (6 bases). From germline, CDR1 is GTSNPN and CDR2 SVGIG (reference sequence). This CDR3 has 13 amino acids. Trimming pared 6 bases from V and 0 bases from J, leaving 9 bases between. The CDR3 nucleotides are TGTGCCTGCGTACAGGGCTCTGGAAACACCATATATTTT. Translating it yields CACVQGSGNTIYF.

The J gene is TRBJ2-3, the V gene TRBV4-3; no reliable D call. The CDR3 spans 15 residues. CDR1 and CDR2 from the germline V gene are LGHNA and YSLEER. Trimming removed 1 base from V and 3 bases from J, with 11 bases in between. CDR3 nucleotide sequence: TGCGCCAGCAGCCAAGGGCGGCGGAGTACAGATACGCAGTATTTT. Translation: CASSQGRRSTDTQYF.

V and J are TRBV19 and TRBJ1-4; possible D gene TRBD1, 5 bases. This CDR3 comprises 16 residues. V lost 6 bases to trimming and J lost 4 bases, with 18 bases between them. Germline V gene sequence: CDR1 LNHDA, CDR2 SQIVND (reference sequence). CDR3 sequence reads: CASRMGGFAGNEKLFF. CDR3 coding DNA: TGTGCCAGTAGAATGGGGGGTTTTGCTGGTAATGAAAAACTGTTTTTT.

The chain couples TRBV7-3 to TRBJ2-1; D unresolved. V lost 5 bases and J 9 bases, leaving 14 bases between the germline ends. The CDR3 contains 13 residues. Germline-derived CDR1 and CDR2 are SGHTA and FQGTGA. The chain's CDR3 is CASSPFPGGEQFF. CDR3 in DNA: TGTGCCAGCAGCCCTTTTCCCGGCGGTGAGCAGTTCTTC. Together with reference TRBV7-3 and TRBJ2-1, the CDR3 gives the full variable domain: GAGVSQTPSNKVTEKGKYVELRCDPISGHTALYWYRQSLGQGPEFLIYFQGTGAADDSGLPNDRFFAVRPEGSVSTLKIQRTERGDSAVYLCASSPFPGGEQFFGPGTRLTVL.

In DNA form, the CDR3 reads TGCGCCAGCAGCCCCGACAGGGGGCTGAATGAAAAACTGTTTTTT. It codes for CASSPDRGLNEKLFF. The chain recombines TRBV4-1 with TRBJ1-4, with 10 bases lining up with TRBD1. CDR3 length equals 15 residues. Germline V gene lookup returns CDR1 MGHRA and CDR2 YSYEKL. J was trimmed by 5 bases and V by 4 bases; bases with no gene match: 4.

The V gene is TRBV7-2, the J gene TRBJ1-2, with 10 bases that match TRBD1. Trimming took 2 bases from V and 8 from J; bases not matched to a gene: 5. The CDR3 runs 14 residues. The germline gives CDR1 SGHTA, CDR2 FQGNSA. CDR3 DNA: TGTGCCAGCAGCTTACCGACAGGGGGCATGGGCTACACCTTC. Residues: CASSLPTGGMGYTF.

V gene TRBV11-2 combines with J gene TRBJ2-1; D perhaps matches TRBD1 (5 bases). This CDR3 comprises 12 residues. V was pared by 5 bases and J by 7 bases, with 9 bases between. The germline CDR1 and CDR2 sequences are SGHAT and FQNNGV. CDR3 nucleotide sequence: TGTGCCAGCAGCCAAGACAGAAATGAGCAGTTCTTC. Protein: CASSQDRNEQFF.

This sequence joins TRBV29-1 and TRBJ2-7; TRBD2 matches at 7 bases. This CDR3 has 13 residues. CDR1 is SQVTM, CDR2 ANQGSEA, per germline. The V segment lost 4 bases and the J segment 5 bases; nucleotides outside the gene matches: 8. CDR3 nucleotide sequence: TGCAGCGTTGTATGGGGCGGGAGCCACGAGCAGTACTTC. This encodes CSVVWGGSHEQYF.

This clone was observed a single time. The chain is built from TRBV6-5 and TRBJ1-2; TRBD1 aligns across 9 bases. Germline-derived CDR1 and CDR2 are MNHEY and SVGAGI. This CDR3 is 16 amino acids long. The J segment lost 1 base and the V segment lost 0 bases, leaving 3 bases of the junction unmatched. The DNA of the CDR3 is TGTGCCAGCAGTTACTCCGCGGGACAGGGTAACTATGGCTACACCTTC. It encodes CASSYSAGQGNYGYTF.

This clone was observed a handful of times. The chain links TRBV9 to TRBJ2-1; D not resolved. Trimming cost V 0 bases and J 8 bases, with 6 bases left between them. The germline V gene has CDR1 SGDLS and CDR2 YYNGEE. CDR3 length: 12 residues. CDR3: CASSVVNYEQFF. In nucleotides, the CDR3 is TGTGCCAGCAGCGTAGTTAACTATGAGCAGTTCTTC.